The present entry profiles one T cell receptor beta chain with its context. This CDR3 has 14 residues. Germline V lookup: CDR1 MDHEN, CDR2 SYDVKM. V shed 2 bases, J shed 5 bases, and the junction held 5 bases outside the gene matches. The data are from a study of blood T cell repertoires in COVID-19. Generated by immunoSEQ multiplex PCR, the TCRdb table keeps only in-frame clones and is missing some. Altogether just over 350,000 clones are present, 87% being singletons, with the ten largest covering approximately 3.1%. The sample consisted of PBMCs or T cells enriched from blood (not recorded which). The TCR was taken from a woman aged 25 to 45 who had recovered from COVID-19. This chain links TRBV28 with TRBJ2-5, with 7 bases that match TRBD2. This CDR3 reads CASSLGGGWETQYF. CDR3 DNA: TGTGCCAGCAGTTTAGGCGGGGGATGGGAGACCCAGTACTTC.